This is a list of T cell receptor beta chains from one sample in a study of T cells in Graves' hyperthyroidism and ophthalmopathy. TCRdb fed the multiplex PCR reads into MiXCR, producing one record per CDR3 protein. The sample lists just over 550,000 distinct CDR3 sequences; more than 45% were seen once. Sequencing used peripheral blood or thyroid tissue (not recorded which). These receptors originate from a woman between 18 and 29 years old with Graves' hyperthyroidism. Both conserved end residues are part of each CDR3. D genes are given only for firm matches. Not all rows give a size; the values are once, few, many and, for expanded clones, a class.

TRBJ1-4,.,.,TRBV5-1,TGCGCCAGCAGCCCTCGGGACCGATCTAATGAAAAACTGTTTTTT,CASSPRDRSNEKLFF
TRBJ2-5,.,TRBD2,TRBV7-9,TGTGCCAGCAGCCAAGACCCTACGACCCGAGGACTAGCGGGAGTCCGAGAGACCCAGTACTTC,CASSQDPTTRGLAGVRETQYF
TRBJ1-6,.,TRBD1,TRBV15,TGTGCCACCAGCAGAGATAGGACAGGGGCAGAACGGACACCCCTCCACTTT,CATSRDRTGAERTPLHF
TRBJ1-2,many,TRBD1,TRBV19,TGTGCCAGCTTGAGGACAGGAAACTATGGCTACACCTTC,CASLRTGNYGYTF
TRBJ2-6,few,TRBD2,TRBV5-1,TGCGCCAGCAGCCCATTAGCGGGAGCTGGGGCCAACGTCCTGACTTTC,CASSPLAGAGANVLTF
TRBJ1-5,few,.,TRBV7-8,TGTGCCAGCAGCACTACAGGAGCTAATCAGCCCCAGCATTTT,CASSTTGANQPQHF
TRBJ1-2,many,TRBD1,TRBV29-1,TGCAGCGTTGCAGGCAGGGGGCTCTATGGCTACACCTTC,CSVAGRGLYGYTF
TRBJ1-2,.,.,TRBV2,TGTGCCAGCAGGCCAGGGGCGGGTGGCTACACCTTC,CASRPGAGGYTF
TRBJ1-2,.,.,TRBV5-4,TGTGCCAGCAACCACGAATTTAACTATGGCTACACCTTC,CASNHEFNYGYTF
TRBJ2-7,.,TRBD2,TRBV10-3,TGTGCCAGCAGTTCCACGACTAGCGGGAGACGATACGAGCAGTACTTC,CASSSTTSGRRYEQYF
TRBJ1-6,.,.,TRBV6-5,TGTGCCAGCAGTTACTCGGACCGCTCACCCCTCCACTTT,CASSYSDRSPLHF
TRBJ2-5,.,.,TRBV7-2,TGTGCCAGCAAAACCTACCAAGAGACCCAGTACTTC,CASKTYQETQYF
TRBJ1-4,few,.,TRBV19,TGTGCCAGTAACGAGGGCCGAAATGAAAAACTGTTTTTT,CASNEGRNEKLFF
TRBJ1-2,.,.,TRBV7-2,TGTGCCAGCTCCCCCTCCCAGGGGTACTATGGCTACACCTTC,CASSPSQGYYGYTF
TRBJ2-7,.,TRBD2,TRBV10-2,TGCGCCAGCAGGTCGGGACTAGCGGGTCTGGGGGAGCAGTACTTC,CASRSGLAGLGEQYF
TRBJ1-2,.,.,TRBV7-9,TGTGCCAGCAGCTTGGTTAGAGCAGCTAACTATGGCTACACCTTC,CASSLVRAANYGYTF
TRBJ1-6,.,.,TRBV15,TGTGCCACCAGCAGCCTAAAGGCAGGGTCACCCCTCCACTTT,CATSSLKAGSPLHF
TRBJ2-2,.,TRBD2,TRBV5-1,TGCGCCAGCAGCTTGATAGCGGGAGCGAACACCGGGGAGCTGTTTTTT,CASSLIAGANTGELFF
TRBJ1-6,.,.,TRBV7-8,TGTGCCAGCAGCCCCGGACGGGATAATTCACCCCTCCACTTT,CASSPGRDNSPLHF
TRBJ1-1,.,.,TRBV5-1,TGCGCCAGCAGCTTGGGACGGACAATGAACACTGAAGCTTTCTTT,CASSLGRTMNTEAFF
TRBJ1-1,.,.,TRBV5-1,TGTGCCAGCAGCTCGACCTCAGGAGGCACTGAAGCTTTCTTT,CASSSTSGGTEAFF
TRBJ1-2,.,.,TRBV6-5,TGTGCCAGCAGTTACCACCTCGGGAGGGCCGGGAACTATGGCTACACCTTC,CASSYHLGRAGNYGYTF
TRBJ1-2,many,.,TRBV12-3/TRBV12-4,TGTGCCAGCAGTTCACAGTTCTATGGCTACACCTTC,CASSSQFYGYTF
TRBJ1-2,.,.,TRBV25-1,TGTGCCAGCAGTGCTAGAGTCCGGACCTATGGCTACACCTTC,CASSARVRTYGYTF
TRBJ1-5,.,.,TRBV7-9,TGTGCCAGCAGCTTGCTCGGGGATAGCAATCAGCCCCAGCATTTT,CASSLLGDSNQPQHF
TRBJ2-7,.,.,TRBV2,TGTGCCAGCAGTGCGACACGTACCTACGAGCAGTACTTC,CASSATRTYEQYF